This note documents a single TCR beta chain sequence. Its antigen remains unidentified. Only in-frame clones appear in the TCRdb table, and some are missing; sequencing was by immunoSEQ multiplex PCR. This sample has under 200,000 clones, with about 93% found just once. The data belong to a study of shared clonotypes between healthy human individuals. General observations from the study: The naive CD4 repertoires of several donors were compared, and around 5% of clonotypes were shared. The represented genetic and exposure-history diversity was limited by the small number of donors. Generation probabilities of non-shared clonotypes were lower (relative to those shared by all four donors). Though the depth was large, rarefaction showed that sorted-subset sequencing was incomplete.

Germline assignment: CDR1 LNHDA and CDR2 SQIVND (reference sequence). The V and J ends lost 4 bases and 4 bases respectively, with 8 bases between them. CDR3 length: 13 amino acids. Sequenced sample: naive CD4+ T cells sorted from blood. The subset here: CD45RA+ positively selected. This receptor was taken from a woman aged 25 to 45 in good health. The gene calls are TRBV19 and TRBJ1-5; D ambiguous. CDR3 sequence (DNA): TGTGCCAGTAGTAAGACTGTGAATCAGCCCCAGCATTTT. Translating gives CASSKTVNQPQHF.